The text below deals with one T cell receptor beta chain. Germline assignment: CDR1 SGHRS and CDR2 YFSETQ. The CDR3 runs to 15 residues. The V and J ends lost 1 base and 7 bases respectively, with 14 bases between them. This sample stems from a study of blood T cell repertoires in COVID-19. Study details: Whether acute or convalescent, the COVID-19 samples came from the United States, Italy and Spain. Nucleic acid was either cDNA or gDNA, and it came from T cells, B-cell-depleted T cells, or PBMCs.

Per the study methods: Estimates of nucleated cell counts were drawn from the amplification of reference gene primers. Only in-frame clones appear in the TCRdb table, and some are missing; sequencing was by immunoSEQ multiplex PCR. The V and J calls and clone size are taken from that table; D and trimming were inferred from the DNA. The table lists under 300,000 clones, about 86% of them singletons. The clonotype was recovered from an older man with acute or convalescent COVID-19. Material for sequencing was peripheral blood. The rearrangement uses TRBV5-1 and TRBJ1-4; D ambiguous. CDR3 coding DNA: TGCGCCAGCAGCTTGACTAGCGGGCCGGTTGAAAAACTGTTTTTT. This codes for CASSLTSGPVEKLFF.